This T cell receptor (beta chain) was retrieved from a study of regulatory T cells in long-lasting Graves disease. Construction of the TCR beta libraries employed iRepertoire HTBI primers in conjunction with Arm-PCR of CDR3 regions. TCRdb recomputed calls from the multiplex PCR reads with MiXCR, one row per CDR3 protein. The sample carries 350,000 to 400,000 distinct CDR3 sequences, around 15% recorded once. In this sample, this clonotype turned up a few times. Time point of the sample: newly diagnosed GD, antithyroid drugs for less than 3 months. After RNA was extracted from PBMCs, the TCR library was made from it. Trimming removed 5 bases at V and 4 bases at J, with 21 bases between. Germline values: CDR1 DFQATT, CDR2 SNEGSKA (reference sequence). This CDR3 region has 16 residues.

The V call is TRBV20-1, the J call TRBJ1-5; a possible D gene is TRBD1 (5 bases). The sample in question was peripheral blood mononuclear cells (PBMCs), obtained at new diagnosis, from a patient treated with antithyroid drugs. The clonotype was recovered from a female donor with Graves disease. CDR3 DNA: TGCAGTGCTTTGCGGGACGGCGGCGGGGTAAATCAGCCCCAGCATTTT. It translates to CSALRDGGGVNQPQHF.